One and the same sample provided the 8 T cell receptor beta chains below, sequenced in a study of T cell responses to AZD1222 COVID-19 vaccine. Assay: immunoSEQ multiplex PCR; the TCRdb copy retains only in-frame clones and omits some. Here the sample spans about 190,000 clones, over 85% being singletons. The specimen comprised peripheral blood, sampled 28 days after the second dose of the MenACWY control vaccine. The receptors originated from an adult who received the MenACWY meningococcal vaccine as a control.

This clone was counted only a few times. The identical CDR3 is also encoded by other nucleotide sequences in the sample. The chain is built from TRBV7-9 and TRBJ1-3; D call uncertain. Germline lookup yields CDR1 SEHNR and CDR2 FQNEAQ (reference sequence). Trimming took off 5 bases at V and 4 bases at J, with 6 bases between the two ends. The CDR3 has 12 residues. DNA for the CDR3: TGTGCCAGCAGCCCCTCAGGAAACACCATATATTTT. It translates to CASSPSGNTIYF.

The CDR3 reads CASSLQGAYYGYTF. CDR3 in DNA: TGTGCCAGCAGTCTACAGGGGGCGTACTATGGCTACACCTTC. V usage is TRBV28 and J usage is TRBJ1-2; the match to TRBD1 covers 9 bases. CDR3 length: 14 residues. The V gene end was trimmed by 5 bases and the J gene end by 3 bases; junction bases not matched to a gene: 4. Germline V gene lookup returns CDR1 MDHEN and CDR2 SYDVKM.

This chain uses TRBV6-6 with TRBJ1-2; TRBD1 matches 10 bases. Germline loops: CDR1 MNHNY, CDR2 SVGAGI (reference sequence). Trimming cost V 8 bases and J 8 bases; bases outside gene matches: 14. The CDR3 has 15 amino acids. Here the CDR3 reads CASSPPGQGREGYTF. The DNA of the CDR3 is TGTGCCAGCTCCCCCCCGGGACAGGGGAGGGAAGGCTACACCTTC.

V usage is TRBV9 and J usage is TRBJ2-5; TRBD2 agrees at 14 bases. The junction had 9 bases not matched to a gene; V was cut back by 4 bases and J by 4 bases. This CDR3 spans 17 amino acids. The V gene's germline CDR1 is SGDLS and CDR2 YYNGEE. The CDR3 sequence: CASSPLRGLAGVETQYF. The CDR3 DNA is TGTGCCAGCAGCCCTTTGAGGGGACTAGCGGGAGTAGAGACCCAGTACTTC.

The V call is TRBV10-3, the J call TRBJ2-7; 13 nucleotides align to TRBD2. The V and J ends lost 9 bases and 1 base, in that order; junction bases with no gene match: 3. The CDR3 extends over 14 amino acids. Per the germline V gene, CDR1 is ENHRY and CDR2 is SYGVKD. CDR3 bases: TGTGCCATAACTAGCGGGAGGGCATCCTACGAGCAGTACTTC. Protein: CAITSGRASYEQYF.

V usage is TRBV19 and J usage is TRBJ1-2, with TRBD1 identical over 11 bases. The CDR3 length is 14 residues. Germline CDR1 LNHDA, CDR2 SQIVND (reference sequence). Trimming cost V 6 bases and J 3 bases; bases outside gene matches: 3. This CDR3 is CASSPGQGDYGYTF. CDR3 sequence (DNA): TGTGCCAGTAGCCCGGGACAGGGGGACTATGGCTACACCTTC.

The rearrangement uses TRBV7-2 and TRBJ1-6, with 9 bases matching TRBD1. CDR3 length: 14 residues. CDR1 and CDR2 from the germline V gene are SGHTA and FQGNSA. V lost 5 bases, J lost 11 bases, and 7 bases stayed unmatched. CDR3 in amino acids: CASSRGQGSTPLHF. The CDR3 DNA reads as TGTGCCAGCAGCCGGGGACAGGGTAGCACACCCCTCCACTTT.

The chain uses TRBV15 and TRBJ2-7; possible D gene TRBD1, 6 bases. V was pared by 3 bases and J by 5 bases, with 14 bases between. The germline V gene has CDR1 LNHNV and CDR2 YYDKDF (reference sequence). CDR3 length: 14 residues. CDR3 residues: CATSSRQDLNEQYF. The CDR3 bases are TGTGCCACCAGCAGTAGACAGGACTTGAACGAGCAGTACTTC.